Given below is one T cell receptor (beta chain) in context. This sample is part of a study of blood T cell repertoires in COVID-19. Across the study: Samples of COVID-19 (acute and convalescent) were obtained from the United States, Italy and Spain. Sample material is recorded as cDNA or gDNA derived from T cells, B-cell-depleted T cells, or PBMCs.

Methods used by the authors: Amplification with reference gene primers provided the estimates of nucleated cell counts. Generated by immunoSEQ multiplex PCR, the TCRdb table keeps only in-frame clones and is missing some. That table gives V, J and clone size, and the DNA gave D and trimming. In the table there are roughly 55,000 clones, roughly four fifths of which are singletons. Germline-derived CDR1 and CDR2 are ENHRY and SYGVKD. The CDR3 length is 12 residues. Trimming pared 2 bases from V and 1 base from J, leaving 2 bases between. The sequence was obtained from a woman aged 60-75 years with acute or convalescent COVID-19. The chain joins TRBV10-3 to TRBJ1-1; no firm D call. Sequencing input: peripheral blood. The CDR3 DNA reads TGTGCCATCAGTGAGCGGAACACTGAAGCTTTCTTT. It is translated as CAISERNTEAFF.